The 9 T cell receptor beta chains below come from one sample, sequenced in a study of vaccination effects on CD4 cells after COVID-19. ViraFEST used viral peptide pools to expand antigen-specific CD4+ T cells before sequencing. After roughly 11 days in culture, the CD4+ T cells were isolated. Vaccine recipients lacked prior SARS-CoV-2 infection and had negative nucleocapsid antibodies. The protocol was immunoSEQ multiplex PCR, while the TCRdb copy is restricted to in-frame clones and leaves out a portion. The sample holds fewer than 25,000 clones; approximately 64% are singletons and the top ten take about an eighth. Antigens for these TCRs are unknown. Source: CD4+ T cells from PBMCs cultured with HCoV-OC43 spike peptides, taken before COVID-19 vaccination. Subset denoted: HCoV-OC43 spike overlapping peptide pool stimulation. Every receptor here comes from a human donor who received a COVID-19 vaccine.

The rearrangement links TRBV2 to TRBJ2-1, with D hard to call. Germline V gene data show CDR1 as SNHLY and CDR2 as FYNNEI. CDR3 length: 13 residues. The V gene lost 4 bases and the J gene lost 3 bases, with 7 bases spanning the gap. CDR3 bases: TGTGCCAGCAGTGTGAGTCTCTACAATGAGCAGTTCTTC. Amino acids: CASSVSLYNEQFF.

The genes are TRBV5-8 and TRBJ1-1, with unresolved D. CDR1 SGHTS and CDR2 YDEGEE come from the germline V gene. CDR3 length: 12 residues. V lost 1 base and J 10 bases, leaving 11 bases between the germline ends. CDR3 residues: CASSLPRRGAFF. In DNA form, the CDR3 reads TGTGCCAGCAGCTTGCCCAGGAGAGGAGCTTTCTTT.

The gene calls are TRBV5-1 and TRBJ2-3, with D possibly TRBD2 on 6 matching bases. Trimming left V 0 bases short and J 1 base short, with 12 bases between. Germline V gene sequence: CDR1 SGHRS, CDR2 YFSETQ. The CDR3 is 16 amino acids. The CDR3 is CASSLGGGYGTDTQYF. CDR3 nucleotides: TGCGCCAGCAGCTTGGGTGGGGGGTACGGCACAGATACGCAGTATTTT.

The chain recombines TRBV18 with TRBJ1-2, with D possibly being TRBD1 (6 bases). This CDR3 contains 15 residues. Germline assignment: CDR1 KGHSH and CDR2 LQKENI. Trimming pared 8 bases from V and 4 bases from J, leaving 20 bases between. CDR3 DNA sequence: TGTGCCAGCGCCAGGGACACGAGGGATCGCTATGGCTACACCTTC. Translation: CASARDTRDRYGYTF.

The rearrangement joins TRBV14 to TRBJ2-7; 11 nucleotides align to TRBD1. Trimming cost V 8 bases and J 6 bases; bases outside gene matches: 3. The CDR3 length is 12 residues. Germline-derived CDR1 and CDR2 are SGHDN and FVKESK. The CDR3 here is CASAGQGVEQYF. As DNA, the CDR3 is TGTGCCAGCGCGGGACAGGGGGTCGAGCAGTACTTC.

J is TRBJ2-7 and V is TRBV10-3; the D call may be TRBD1 or TRBD2 (5 bases each). CDR3 size: 15 residues. Germline V lookup: CDR1 ENHRY, CDR2 SYGVKD. Trimming removed 2 bases at V and 2 bases at J, with 13 bases between. CDR3 region: CAISEGLRGAYEQYF. CDR3 DNA sequence: TGTGCCATCAGTGAGGGTTTGAGGGGCGCCTACGAGCAGTACTTC.

This rearrangement joins TRBV5-4 to TRBJ2-2, with 8 bases identical to TRBD1. The germline V gene has CDR1 SGHNT and CDR2 YYREEE (reference sequence). The J segment lost 5 bases and the V segment lost 2 bases, leaving 5 bases of the junction unmatched. This CDR3 region has 15 residues. The CDR3 bases are TGTGCCAGCAGCTTACCGGACAGGGTAACCGGGGAGCTGTTTTTT. Its translation: CASSLPDRVTGELFF.

This clone was found a few times. The CDR3 region has the DNA TGTGCCAGTACCCGGCAGGGCCTTACCACCTATGGCTACACCTTC. It codes for CASTRQGLTTYGYTF. The chain is built from TRBV19 and TRBJ1-2; D might be TRBD1 (5 bases). Trimming pared 7 bases from V and 4 bases from J, leaving 19 bases between. Looked up from germline, CDR1 is LNHDA and CDR2 is SQIVND (reference sequence). CDR3 length equals 15 residues.

The chain is built from TRBV9 and TRBJ1-6, with D perhaps matching TRBD1 (5 bases). The CDR3 spans 17 residues. The germline V and J ends were trimmed by 0 bases and 1 base, with 11 bases remaining between them. Germline CDR1 is SGDLS and CDR2 is YYNGEE. Here the CDR3 DNA reads TGTGCCAGCAGCGTAGCCGGGGGAAGTTCCTATAATTCACCCCTCCACTTT. It encodes CASSVAGGSSYNSPLHF.